Described below is a single T cell receptor (beta chain) sequence and its context. Its recognized antigen is unknown. No base quality information exists; no much larger clone differs at one position. TCRbeta CDR3 regions were amplified from genomic DNA by means of the immunoSEQ Assay, a bias-controlled multiplex PCR. The source study handled its data this way. Nucleated cell counts per sample were estimated from amplification of reference gene primers within the assay. Sequence reads were collapsed and filtered to measure the absolute abundance of every unique TCRbeta CDR3 rearrangement. Productive Simpson clonality was computed per sample as the square root of Simpson's diversity index over productive rearrangements. Held by TCRdb, this immuneACCESS table contains in-frame sequences only and omits some clones. Under half of the omission traces to an unresolved V gene where checked; the cause of the rest is unknown. The DNA was the basis for D and trimming; V, J and clone size are from that table. A total of some 200,000 clones appear in this sample, approximately 86% of them only once. The ten top clones hold 7% to 8% of the sample.

This entry belongs to a study of blood T cell repertoires in COVID-19 (dated by TCRdb to 2018 to 2020). For the wider study: Samples covering the acute and convalescent phases of COVID-19 were provided by collaborators in the United States, Italy and Spain. The material from the prospective study consisted of cDNA or gDNA derived from T cells, B-cell-depleted T cells, or PBMCs. Subjects who had been exposed to COVID-19, were actively infected with it, or had recovered from it provided the deeply sampled blood TCRbeta repertoires that made up the dataset. A freely available public database, intended as a resource for researchers studying the immune response to SARS-CoV-2, is where the repertoires were released. The samples were drawn from two sources: the first 160 participants of the ongoing ImmuneRACE study, and 1,200 or so subjects contributed by 6 global collaborators. A de-identified subject ID, COVID-19 status, age in years and sex were almost always included in the sample metadata. Where HLA class I and class II types were available, the types were taken from metadata supplied by the sample provider, not from assay-based typing.

The investigation overall reported the following: Clinical and demographic metadata were provided uncurated, with the amount varying by source and participant.

Each collaborating institution followed its own protocols to collect whole blood in K2EDTA tubes. For TCRbeta analysis, collaborator samples were shipped as frozen whole blood, as isolated PBMCs, or as DNA extracted from either sample type. From cysteine to phenylalanine, the CDR3 is 13 amino acids long. Left in the record is the CDR3 DNA by itself, 39 bases read in frame from the first base. Relative to germline, V is 1 base shorter and J is 4 bases shorter, with 8 bases between their ends. Per the germline V gene, SGHRS is the CDR1 and YFSETQ is the CDR2. The TCR comes from a woman of 80 years or more in a cohort sampled during active or convalescent COVID-19. Recombination joined TRBV5-1 with TRBJ1-1, and perhaps TRBD1 as D gene, on 5 matching bases. Sequencing was done on a sample of peripheral blood. Read as DNA, the sequence is TGCGCCAGCAGCTTGTGGGGCGGCACTGAAGCTTTCTTT. Its protein reads: CASSLWGGTEAFF.